Each of the 6 T cell receptor beta chains below was sequenced from the same sample in a study of OX40 agonist ivuxolimab in advanced cancers. Profiled with immunoSEQ multiplex PCR; TCRdb holds only in-frame clones, not every one. The sample has 85,000 to 120,000 clones; roughly nine tenths are singletons. The input for sequencing was CD4+ or CD8+ T cells sorted from blood, taken in a trial of the OX40 agonist ivuxolimab. These receptors were collected from an adult with an advanced solid tumor such as melanoma, head and neck, liver or kidney cancer.

Comments on this clone: In the same sample, other DNA sequences code for this CDR3. The V and J genes are TRBV7-3 and TRBJ1-2; perhaps TRBD1 as D (5 bases). Trimming pared 5 bases from V and 2 bases from J, leaving 9 bases between. The CDR3 extends over 13 amino acids. The germline CDR1 and CDR2 sequences are SGHTA and FQGTGA. CDR3 loop: CASSSDSNYGYTF. CDR3 DNA sequence: TGTGCCAGCAGCAGCGACAGCAACTATGGCTACACCTTC.

The DNA of the CDR3 is TGTGCCTGGACCTCCGGGGGCACTGAAGCTTTCTTT. Translation gives CAWTSGGTEAFF. The rearrangement uses TRBV30 and TRBJ1-1; a possible D gene is TRBD1 (5 bases). V was pared by 4 bases and J by 4 bases, with 10 bases between. The CDR3 consists of 12 residues. The germline gives CDR1 GTSNPN, CDR2 SVGIG (reference sequence).

The rearrangement uses TRBV7-6 and TRBJ1-5, with 7 bases lining up with TRBD1. The ends lost 0 bases at V and 4 bases at J; junction bases unmatched: 6. This CDR3 spans 16 amino acids. Per germline, CDR1 SGHVS and CDR2 FNYEAQ. CDR3 in DNA: TGTGCCAGCAGCTTAGCTCCGGGACAGCTTAATCAGCCCCAGCATTTT. The encoded protein is CASSLAPGQLNQPQHF.

The chain has TRBV11-3 and TRBJ1-1; 7 bases are shared with TRBD1. Germline CDR1 and CDR2: SGHNT and YENEEA. This CDR3 has 17 residues. V lost 3 bases to trimming and J lost 0 bases; unmatched junction nucleotides: 10. In DNA, the CDR3 is TGTGCCAGCAGCTTTACAGAACGGGACAGACTGAACACTGAAGCTTTCTTT. Translating gives CASSFTERDRLNTEAFF.

The chain recombines TRBV19 with TRBJ2-2, with 9 positions matching TRBD2. The CDR3 length is 19 residues. Germline assignment: CDR1 LNHDA and CDR2 SQIVND (reference sequence). V was pared by 1 base and J by 4 bases, with 13 bases of the junction left unmatched. This CDR3 reads CASSIGGSGGTRFTGELFF. In nucleotides, the CDR3 is TGTGCCAGTAGTATAGGGGGTAGCGGGGGAACGCGTTTCACCGGGGAGCTGTTTTTT.

The chain recombines TRBV11-2 with TRBJ2-7; D unclear. V was trimmed by 5 bases and J by 10 bases, leaving 18 bases between them. This CDR3 contains 13 residues. The V gene's germline CDR1 is SGHAT and CDR2 FQNNGV. The CDR3 sequence is CASSPGPIREQYF. In DNA form, the CDR3 reads TGTGCCAGCAGCCCTGGACCGATTAGGGAACAGTACTTC.